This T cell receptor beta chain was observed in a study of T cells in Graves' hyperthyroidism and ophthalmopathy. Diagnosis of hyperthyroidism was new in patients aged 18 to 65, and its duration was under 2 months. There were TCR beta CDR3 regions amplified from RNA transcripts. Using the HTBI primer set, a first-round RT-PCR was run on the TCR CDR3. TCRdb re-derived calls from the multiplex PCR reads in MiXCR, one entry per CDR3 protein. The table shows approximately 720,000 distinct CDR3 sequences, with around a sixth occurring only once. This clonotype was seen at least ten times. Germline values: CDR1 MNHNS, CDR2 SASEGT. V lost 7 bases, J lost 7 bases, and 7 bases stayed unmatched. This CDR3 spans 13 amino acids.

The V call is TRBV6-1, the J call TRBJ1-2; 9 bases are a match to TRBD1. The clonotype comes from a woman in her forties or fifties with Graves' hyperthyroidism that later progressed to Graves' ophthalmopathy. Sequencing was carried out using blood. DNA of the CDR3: TGTGCCAGCAAGTACTTGACAGGGGGTGGCTACACCTTC. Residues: CASKYLTGGGYTF.